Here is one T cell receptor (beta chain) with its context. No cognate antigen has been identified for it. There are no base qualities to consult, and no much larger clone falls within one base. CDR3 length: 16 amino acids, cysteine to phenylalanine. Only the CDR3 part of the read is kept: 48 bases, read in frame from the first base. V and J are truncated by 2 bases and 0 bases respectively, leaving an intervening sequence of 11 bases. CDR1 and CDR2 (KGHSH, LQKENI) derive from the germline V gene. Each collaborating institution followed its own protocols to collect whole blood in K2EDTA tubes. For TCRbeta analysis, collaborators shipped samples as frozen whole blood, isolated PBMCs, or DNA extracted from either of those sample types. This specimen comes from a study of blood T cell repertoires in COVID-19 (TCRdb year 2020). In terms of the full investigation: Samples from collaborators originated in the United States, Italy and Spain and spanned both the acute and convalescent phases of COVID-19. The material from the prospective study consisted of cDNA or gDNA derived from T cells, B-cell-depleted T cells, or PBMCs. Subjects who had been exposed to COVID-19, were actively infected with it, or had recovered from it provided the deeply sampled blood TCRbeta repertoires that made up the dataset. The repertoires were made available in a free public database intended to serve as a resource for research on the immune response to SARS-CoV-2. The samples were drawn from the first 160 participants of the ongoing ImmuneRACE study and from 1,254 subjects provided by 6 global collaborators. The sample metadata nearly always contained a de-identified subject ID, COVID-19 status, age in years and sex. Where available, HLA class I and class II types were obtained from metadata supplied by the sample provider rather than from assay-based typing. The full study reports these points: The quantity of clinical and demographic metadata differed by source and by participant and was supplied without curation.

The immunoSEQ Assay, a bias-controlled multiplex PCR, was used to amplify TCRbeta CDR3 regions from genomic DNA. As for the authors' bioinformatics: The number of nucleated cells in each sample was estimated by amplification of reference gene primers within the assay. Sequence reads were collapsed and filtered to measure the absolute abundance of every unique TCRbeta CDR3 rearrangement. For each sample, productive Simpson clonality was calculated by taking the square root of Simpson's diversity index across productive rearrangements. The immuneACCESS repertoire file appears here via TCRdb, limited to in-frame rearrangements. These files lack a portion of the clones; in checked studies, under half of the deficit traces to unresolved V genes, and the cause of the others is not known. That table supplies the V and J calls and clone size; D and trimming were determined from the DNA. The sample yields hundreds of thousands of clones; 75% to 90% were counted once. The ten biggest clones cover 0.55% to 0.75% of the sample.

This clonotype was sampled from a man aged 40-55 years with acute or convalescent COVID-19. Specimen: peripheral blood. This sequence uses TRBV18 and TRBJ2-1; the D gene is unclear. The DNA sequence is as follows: TGTGCCAGCTCACCAACCGGCGGAAGCTCCTACAATGAGCAGTTCTTC. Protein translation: CASSPTGGSSYNEQFF.